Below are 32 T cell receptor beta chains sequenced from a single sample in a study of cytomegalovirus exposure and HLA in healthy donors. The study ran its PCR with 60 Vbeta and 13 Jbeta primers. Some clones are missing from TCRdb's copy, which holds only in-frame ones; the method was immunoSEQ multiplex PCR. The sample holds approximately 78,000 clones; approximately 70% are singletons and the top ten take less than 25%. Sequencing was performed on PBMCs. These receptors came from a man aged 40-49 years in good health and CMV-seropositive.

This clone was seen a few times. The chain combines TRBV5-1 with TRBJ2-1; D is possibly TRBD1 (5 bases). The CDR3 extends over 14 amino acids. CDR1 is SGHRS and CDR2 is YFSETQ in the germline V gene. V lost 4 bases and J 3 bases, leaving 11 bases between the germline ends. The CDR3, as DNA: TGCGCCAGCAGCCCTACGACAGACTACAATGAGCAGTTCTTC. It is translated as CASSPTTDYNEQFF.

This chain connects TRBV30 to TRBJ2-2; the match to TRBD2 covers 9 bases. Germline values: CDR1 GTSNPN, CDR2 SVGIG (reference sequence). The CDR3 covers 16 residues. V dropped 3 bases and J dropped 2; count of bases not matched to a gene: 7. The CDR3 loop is CAWRTGGGGNTGELFF. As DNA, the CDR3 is TGTGCCTGGAGAACGGGCGGGGGGGGTAACACCGGGGAGCTGTTTTTT.

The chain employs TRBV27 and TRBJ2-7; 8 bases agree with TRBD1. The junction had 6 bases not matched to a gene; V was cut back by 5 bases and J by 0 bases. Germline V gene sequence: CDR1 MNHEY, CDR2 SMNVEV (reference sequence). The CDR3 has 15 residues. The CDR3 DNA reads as TGTGCCAGCAGTCCCCGGGACAGGAGCTCCTACGAGCAGTACTTC. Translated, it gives CASSPRDRSSYEQYF.

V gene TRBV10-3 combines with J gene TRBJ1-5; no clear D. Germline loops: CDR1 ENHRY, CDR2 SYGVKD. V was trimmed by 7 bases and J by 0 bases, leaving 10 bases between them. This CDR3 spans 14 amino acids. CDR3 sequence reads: CAINTGDSNQPQHF. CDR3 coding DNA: TGTGCCATCAATACCGGGGATAGCAATCAGCCCCAGCATTTT.

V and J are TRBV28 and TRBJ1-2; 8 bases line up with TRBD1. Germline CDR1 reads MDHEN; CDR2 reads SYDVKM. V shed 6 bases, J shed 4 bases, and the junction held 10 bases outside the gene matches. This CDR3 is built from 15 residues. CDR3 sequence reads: CASSPAGQAIYGYTF. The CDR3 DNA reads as TGTGCCAGCAGCCCCGCGGGACAGGCCATCTATGGCTACACCTTC.

This CDR3 reads CASTAHSRGNEQFF. Here the CDR3 DNA reads TGTGCCAGCACCGCCCACTCAAGAGGAAATGAGCAGTTCTTC. The rearrangement joins TRBV5-8 to TRBJ2-1; D unresolved. The CDR3 loop spans 14 amino acids. With 6 bases removed from V and 7 bases from J, the gap between germline ends came to 17 bases. Per germline, CDR1 SGHTS and CDR2 YDEGEE.

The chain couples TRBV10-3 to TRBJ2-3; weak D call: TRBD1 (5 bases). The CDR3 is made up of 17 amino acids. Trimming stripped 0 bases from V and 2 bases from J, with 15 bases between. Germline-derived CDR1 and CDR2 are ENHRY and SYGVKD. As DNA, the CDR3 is TGTGCCATCAGTGAGTCCGCAGGGTTAGCCATCACAGATACGCAGTATTTT. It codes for CAISESAGLAITDTQYF.

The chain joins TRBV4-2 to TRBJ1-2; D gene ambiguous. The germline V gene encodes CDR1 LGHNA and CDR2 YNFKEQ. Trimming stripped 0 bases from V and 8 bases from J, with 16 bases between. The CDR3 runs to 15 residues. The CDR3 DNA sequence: TGTGCCAGCAGCCAAGAGGAGTCCTCCCGCGAGGGCTACACCTTC. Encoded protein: CASSQEESSREGYTF.

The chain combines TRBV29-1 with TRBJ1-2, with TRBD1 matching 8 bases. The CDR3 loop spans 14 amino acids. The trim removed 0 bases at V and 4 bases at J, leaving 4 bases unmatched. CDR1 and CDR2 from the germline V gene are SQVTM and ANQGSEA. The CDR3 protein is CSVEDRDRIYGYTF. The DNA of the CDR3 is TGCAGCGTTGAAGATCGGGACAGGATCTATGGCTACACCTTC.

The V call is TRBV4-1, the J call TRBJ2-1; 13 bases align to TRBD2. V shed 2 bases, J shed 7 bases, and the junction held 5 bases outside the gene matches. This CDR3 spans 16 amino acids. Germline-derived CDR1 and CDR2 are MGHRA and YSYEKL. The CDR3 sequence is CASSQQTSGGRNEQFF. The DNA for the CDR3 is TGCGCCAGCAGCCAACAGACTAGCGGGGGGCGGAATGAGCAGTTCTTC.

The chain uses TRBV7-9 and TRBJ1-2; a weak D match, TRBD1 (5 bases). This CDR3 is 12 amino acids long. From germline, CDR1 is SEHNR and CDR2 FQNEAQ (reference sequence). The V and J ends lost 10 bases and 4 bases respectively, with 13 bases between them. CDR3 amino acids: CATRPGGYGYTF. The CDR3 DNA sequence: TGTGCCACACGTCCGGGGGGCTATGGCTACACCTTC.

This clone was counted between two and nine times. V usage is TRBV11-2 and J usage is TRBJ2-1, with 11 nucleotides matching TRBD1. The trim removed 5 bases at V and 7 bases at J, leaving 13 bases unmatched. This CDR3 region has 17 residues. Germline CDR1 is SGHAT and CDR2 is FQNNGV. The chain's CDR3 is CASSLQFGGTGGNEQFF. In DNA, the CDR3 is TGTGCCAGCAGCCTACAATTCGGGGGGACAGGGGGTAATGAGCAGTTCTTC.

The CDR3 coding sequence is TGTGCCAGCAGCTCGGCCGGGGCGCAGTATTTT. Protein: CASSSAGAQYF. The rearrangement links TRBV5-6 to TRBJ2-3; TRBD2 might be the D (5 bases). With 3 bases removed from V and 10 bases from J, the gap between germline ends came to 9 bases. CDR1 is SGHDT, CDR2 YYEEEE, per germline. This CDR3 is built from 11 residues.

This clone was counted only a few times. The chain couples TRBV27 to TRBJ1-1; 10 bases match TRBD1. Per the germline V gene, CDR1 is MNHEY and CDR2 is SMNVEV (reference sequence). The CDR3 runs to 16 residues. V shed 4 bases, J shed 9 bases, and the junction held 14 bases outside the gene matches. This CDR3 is CASSSLVPGQGMKAFF. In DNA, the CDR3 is TGTGCCAGCAGTTCCTTGGTCCCGGGACAGGGGATGAAAGCTTTCTTT.

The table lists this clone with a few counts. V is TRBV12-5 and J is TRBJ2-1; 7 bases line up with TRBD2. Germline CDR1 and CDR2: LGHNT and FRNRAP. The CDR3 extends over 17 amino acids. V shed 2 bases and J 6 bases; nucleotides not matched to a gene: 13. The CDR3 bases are TGTGCTAGTGGTTTGCAAAAAAGCGGGGCGGTAATCAATGAGCAGTTCTTC. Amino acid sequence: CASGLQKSGAVINEQFF. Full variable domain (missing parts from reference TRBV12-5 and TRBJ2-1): DARVTQTPRHKVTEMGQEVTMRCQPILGHNTVFWYRQTMMQGLELLAYFRNRAPLDDSGMPKDRFSAEMPDATLATLKIQPSEPRDSAVYFCASGLQKSGAVINEQFFGPGTRLTVL.

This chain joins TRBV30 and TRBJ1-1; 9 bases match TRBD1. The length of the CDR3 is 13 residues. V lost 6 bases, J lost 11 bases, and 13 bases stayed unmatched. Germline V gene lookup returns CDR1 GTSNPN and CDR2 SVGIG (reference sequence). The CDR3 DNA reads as TGTGCCTGCCCTGACCGGGACAGGGTTCGGGCTTTCTTT. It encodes CACPDRDRVRAFF. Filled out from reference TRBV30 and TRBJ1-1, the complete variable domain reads SQTIHQWPATLVQPVGSPLSLECTVEGTSNPNLYWYRQAAGRGLQLLFYSVGIGQISSEVPQNLSASRPQDRQFILSSKKLLLSDSGFYLCACPDRDRVRAFFGQGTRLTVV.

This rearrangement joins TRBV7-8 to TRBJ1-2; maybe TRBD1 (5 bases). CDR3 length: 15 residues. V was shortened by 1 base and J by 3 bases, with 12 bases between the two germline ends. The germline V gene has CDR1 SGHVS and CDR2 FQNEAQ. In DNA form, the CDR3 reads TGTGCCAGCAGCTTAGGGGGGGGAGCCCACTATGGCTACACCTTC. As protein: CASSLGGGAHYGYTF.

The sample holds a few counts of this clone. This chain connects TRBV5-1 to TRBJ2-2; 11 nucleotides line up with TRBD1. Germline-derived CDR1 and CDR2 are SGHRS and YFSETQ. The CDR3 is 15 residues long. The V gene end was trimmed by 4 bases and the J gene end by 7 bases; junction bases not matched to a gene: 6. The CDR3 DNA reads TGCGCCAGCAGCGACGGACAGGGGGCGGTCGGGGAGCTGTTTTTT. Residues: CASSDGQGAVGELFF.

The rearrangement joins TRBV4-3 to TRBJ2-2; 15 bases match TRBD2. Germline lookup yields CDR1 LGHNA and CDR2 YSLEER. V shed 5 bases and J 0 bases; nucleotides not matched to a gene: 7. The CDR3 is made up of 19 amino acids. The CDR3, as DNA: TGCGCCAGCAGCGGGACTAGCGGGGGGATTTGGACGAACACCGGGGAGCTGTTTTTT. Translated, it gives CASSGTSGGIWTNTGELFF.

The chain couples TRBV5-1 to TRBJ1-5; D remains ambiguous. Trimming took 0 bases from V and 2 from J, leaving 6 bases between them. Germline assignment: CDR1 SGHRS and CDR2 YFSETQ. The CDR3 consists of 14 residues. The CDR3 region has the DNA TGCGCCAGCAGCTTGGGGGAGGGCAATCAGCCCCAGCATTTT. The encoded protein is CASSLGEGNQPQHF.

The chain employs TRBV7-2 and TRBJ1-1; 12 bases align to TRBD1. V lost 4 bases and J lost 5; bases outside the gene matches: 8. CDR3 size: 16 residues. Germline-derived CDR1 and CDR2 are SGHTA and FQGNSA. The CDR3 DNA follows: TGTGCCAGCAGCTCCGGGACAGGGGGCACACTGACTGAAGCTTTCTTT. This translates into CASSSGTGGTLTEAFF.

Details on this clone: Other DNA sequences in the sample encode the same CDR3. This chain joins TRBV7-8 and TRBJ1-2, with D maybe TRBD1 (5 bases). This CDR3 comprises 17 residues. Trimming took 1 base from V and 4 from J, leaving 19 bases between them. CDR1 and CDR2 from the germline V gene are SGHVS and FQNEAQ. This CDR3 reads CASSLEPDRARRYGYTF. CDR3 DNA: TGTGCCAGCAGCTTAGAACCTGACAGAGCAAGGCGCTATGGCTACACCTTC.

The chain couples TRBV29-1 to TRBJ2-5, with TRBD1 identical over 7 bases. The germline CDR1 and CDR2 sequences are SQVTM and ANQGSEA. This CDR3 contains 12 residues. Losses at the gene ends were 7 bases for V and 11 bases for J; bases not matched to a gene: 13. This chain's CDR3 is CSAGQLIREQYF. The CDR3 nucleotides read TGCAGCGCGGGACAGCTAATTCGAGAGCAGTACTTC.

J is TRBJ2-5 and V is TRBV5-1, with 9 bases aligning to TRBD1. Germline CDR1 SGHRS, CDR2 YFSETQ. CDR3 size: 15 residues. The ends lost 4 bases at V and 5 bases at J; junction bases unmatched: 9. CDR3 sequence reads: CASSRGQGNVETQYF. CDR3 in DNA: TGCGCCAGCAGCCGCGGACAGGGGAACGTGGAGACCCAGTACTTC.

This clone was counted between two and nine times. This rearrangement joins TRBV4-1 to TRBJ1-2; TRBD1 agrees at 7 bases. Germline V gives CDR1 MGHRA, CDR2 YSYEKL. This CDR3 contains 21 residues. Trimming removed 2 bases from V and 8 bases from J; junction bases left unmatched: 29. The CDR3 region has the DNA TGCGCCAGCAGCCAAACGCCCGGAGGGCGACTTTCATCAAATGACAGGGCCGGCTACACCTTC. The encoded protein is CASSQTPGGRLSSNDRAGYTF.

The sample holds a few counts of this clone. The CDR3 DNA reads TGTGCCAGCAGCCAAAGTCGGGGGACCGGGGAGCTGTTTTTT. Protein product: CASSQSRGTGELFF. The rearrangement joins TRBV14 to TRBJ2-2, with a tentative D call TRBD2 (6 bases). Germline V lookup: CDR1 SGHDN, CDR2 FVKESK. Trimming pared 2 bases from V and 5 bases from J, leaving 9 bases between. CDR3 length: 14 residues.

CDR3 in amino acids: CASSQIDTLNTEAFF. The CDR3 DNA reads as TGCGCCAGCAGCCAGATAGACACCTTGAACACTGAAGCTTTCTTT. The chain joins TRBV4-1 to TRBJ1-1; D is unresolved. V was pared by 3 bases and J by 0 bases, with 11 bases between. The length of the CDR3 is 15 residues. Germline loops: CDR1 MGHRA, CDR2 YSYEKL.

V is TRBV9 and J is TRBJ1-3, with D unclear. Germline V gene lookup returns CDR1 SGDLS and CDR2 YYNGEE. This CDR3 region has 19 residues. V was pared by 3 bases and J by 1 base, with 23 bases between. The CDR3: CASSGGNDMSLRSGNTIYF. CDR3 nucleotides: TGTGCCAGCAGCGGAGGGAACGACATGTCCCTCAGGTCTGGAAACACCATATATTTT.

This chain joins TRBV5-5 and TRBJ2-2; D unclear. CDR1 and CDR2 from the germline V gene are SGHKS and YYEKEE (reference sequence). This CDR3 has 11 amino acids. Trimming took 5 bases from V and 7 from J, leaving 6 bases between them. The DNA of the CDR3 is TGTGCCAGCAGTTCAAACGGGGAGCTGTTTTTT. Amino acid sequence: CASSSNGELFF.

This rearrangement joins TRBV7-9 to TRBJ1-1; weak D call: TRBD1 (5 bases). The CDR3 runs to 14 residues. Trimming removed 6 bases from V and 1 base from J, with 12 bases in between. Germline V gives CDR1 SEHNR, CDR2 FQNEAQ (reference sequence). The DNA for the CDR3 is TGTGCCAGCAGGCAGGGACTGCGGAACACTGAAGCTTTCTTT. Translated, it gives CASRQGLRNTEAFF.

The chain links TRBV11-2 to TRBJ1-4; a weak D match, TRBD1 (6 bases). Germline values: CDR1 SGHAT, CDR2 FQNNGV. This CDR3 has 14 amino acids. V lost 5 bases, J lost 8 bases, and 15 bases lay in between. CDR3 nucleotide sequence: TGTGCCAGCAGCCGGACGCAGGGGAAGGAAAAACTGTTTTTT. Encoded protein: CASSRTQGKEKLFF.

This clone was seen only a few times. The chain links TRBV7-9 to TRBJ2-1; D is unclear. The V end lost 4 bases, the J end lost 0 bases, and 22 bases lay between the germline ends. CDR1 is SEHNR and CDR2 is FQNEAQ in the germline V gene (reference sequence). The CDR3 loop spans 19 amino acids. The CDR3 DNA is TGTGCCAGCAGCTCGTCGACCGCTAGACCGATCAGCTCCTACAATGAGCAGTTCTTC. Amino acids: CASSSSTARPISSYNEQFF. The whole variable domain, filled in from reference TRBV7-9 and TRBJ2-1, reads DTGVSQNPRHKITKRGQNVTFRCDPISEHNRLYWYRQTLGQGPEFLTYFQNEAQLEKSRLLSDRFSAERPKGSFSTLEIQRTEQGDSAMYLCASSSSTARPISSYNEQFFGPGTRLTVL.